The rows below give T cell receptor beta chains drawn from one sample of a study of T-cell reconstitution after alpha-beta-depleted transplantation in children. TCRdb passed the PCR reads through MiXCR, listing each CDR3 protein once. The sample holds about 280,000 distinct CDR3 sequences, about 9.9% seen once. The sequenced sample was peripheral blood, obtained 180 days after TCRalphabeta/CD19-depleted stem cell transplant. The receptors come from a male patient aged 2-10 years who had a stem cell transplant for chronic granulomatous disease, so the T cells may come from the graft donor. The conserved cysteine and the conserved F or W are not part of the CDR3 here.

cdr3_aa: ASSPSGGWTNEQF
v_call: TRBV28
j_call: TRBJ2-1

cdr3_aa: ASSGPGGAAYEQY
v_call: TRBV5-5
j_call: TRBJ2-7

cdr3_aa: ASSVGQGRTEQY
v_call: TRBV7-3
j_call: TRBJ2-7

cdr3_aa: ASSSRTGAYEQY
v_call: TRBV7-6
j_call: TRBJ2-7

cdr3_aa: ASSWTGTNTGELF
v_call: TRBV6-2/TRBV6-3
j_call: TRBJ2-2

cdr3_aa: ASRTGGLAKNIQY
v_call: TRBV28
j_call: TRBJ2-4

cdr3_aa: SVEWGKYGYT
v_call: TRBV29-1
j_call: TRBJ1-2

cdr3_aa: SAAPWTALNEKLF
v_call: TRBV20-1
j_call: TRBJ1-4

cdr3_aa: ASSHPPRGAGANVLT
v_call: TRBV4-2
j_call: TRBJ2-6

cdr3_aa: SAAGLAGESYEQY
v_call: TRBV20-1
j_call: TRBJ2-7

cdr3_aa: ASSFREAYEQY
v_call: TRBV5-1
j_call: TRBJ2-7

cdr3_aa: ASSLEGSFQETQY
v_call: TRBV7-9
j_call: TRBJ2-5

cdr3_aa: ASSPTGAPFYEQY
v_call: TRBV18
j_call: TRBJ2-7

cdr3_aa: ASSPGTSGSIRPYNEQF
v_call: TRBV7-8
j_call: TRBJ2-1

cdr3_aa: ASSPPRWEGSDTQY
v_call: TRBV7-9
j_call: TRBJ2-3

cdr3_aa: ASSQSDSGTEAF
v_call: TRBV18
j_call: TRBJ1-1

cdr3_aa: SSSLVSNYEQY
v_call: TRBV11-1
j_call: TRBJ2-7

cdr3_aa: ASSLAGTGRDYGYT
v_call: TRBV12-3/TRBV12-4
j_call: TRBJ1-2

cdr3_aa: ASTESAGQLYGYT
v_call: TRBV2
j_call: TRBJ1-2